One sample yielded the 17 T cell receptor beta chains listed below, sequenced in a study of T cell changes during pregnancy in multiple sclerosis (dated by TCRdb to about 2019). Library construction relied on the immunoSEQ multiplex PCR assay. Here the immuneACCESS table is served through TCRdb, limited to in-frame sequences with V and J called. Missing clones are a known gap in these copies; in checked studies unresolved V genes cover under half, and the rest lacks a known reason. Within this sample are about 25,000 clones, with around nine tenths of them counted one time only. Together, the top ten hold about 13% of the sample. Specimen: CD8+ T cells from peripheral blood mononuclear cells, collected in the first trimester of pregnancy. These receptors all come from a female donor in good health, enrolled as a control in a pregnancy study.

The V gene is TRBV28, the J gene TRBJ2-2; TRBD2 matches 8 bases. V lost 6 bases to trimming and J lost 4 bases; unmatched junction nucleotides: 4. Germline-derived CDR1 and CDR2 are MDHEN and SYDVKM. The CDR3 has 14 residues. This CDR3 is CASRPGTSTGELFF. The CDR3, as DNA: TGTGCCAGCAGACCCGGGACTAGCACCGGGGAGCTGTTTTTT.

This chain connects TRBV5-6 to TRBJ1-5; D unclear. V was shortened by 1 base and J by 2 bases, with 19 bases between the two germline ends. The CDR3 is made up of 18 amino acids. The germline gives CDR1 SGHDT, CDR2 YYEEEE. The CDR3 region is CASSLIYLRHEGNQPQHF. The CDR3 DNA is TGTGCCAGCAGCTTGATTTATCTGAGGCATGAAGGCAATCAGCCCCAGCATTTT.

The CDR3, as DNA: TGCGCCAGCAGTGATCGCGGGGAGACCCAGTACTTC. This translates into CASSDRGETQYF. The V and J genes are TRBV10-1 and TRBJ2-5, with D perhaps matching TRBD2 (5 bases). CDR1 and CDR2 (germline): WNHNN, SYGVQD (reference sequence). CDR3 length: 12 residues. Trimming cost V 3 bases and J 5 bases, with 7 bases left between them.

The rearrangement uses TRBV10-3 and TRBJ2-1, with D tentatively TRBD1 (6 bases). The V and J ends lost 5 bases and 6 bases respectively, with 11 bases between them. Germline CDR1 ENHRY, CDR2 SYGVKD. The length of the CDR3 is 13 residues. CDR3 amino acids: CAISRDIPNEQFF. CDR3 coding DNA: TGTGCCATCAGTCGGGACATCCCCAATGAGCAGTTCTTC.

The chain is built from TRBV7-2 and TRBJ2-7; TRBD1 might be the D (6 bases). V lost 5 bases to trimming and J lost 4 bases, with 18 bases between them. Germline CDR1 reads SGHTA; CDR2 reads FQGNSA. The CDR3 consists of 15 residues. For the CDR3, the DNA is TGTGCCAGCAGCCCATCACAGGGCCCGGGGTACGAGCAGTACTTC. Protein product: CASSPSQGPGYEQYF. Based on the CDR3 plus reference TRBV7-2 and TRBJ2-7, the full variable domain is GAGVSQSPSNKVTEKGKDVELRCDPISGHTALYWYRQSLGQGLEFLIYFQGNSAPDKSGLPSDRFSAERTGGSVSTLTIQRTQQEDSAVYLCASSPSQGPGYEQYFGPGTRLTVT.

The V gene is TRBV28, the J gene TRBJ2-1, with 10 bases identical to TRBD2. V lost 5 bases, J lost 8 bases, and 12 bases stayed unmatched. Germline-derived CDR1 and CDR2 are MDHEN and SYDVKM. CDR3 length: 16 amino acids. The CDR3 reads CASSAPLAGDRHEQFF. The CDR3 bases are TGTGCCAGCAGTGCCCCCCTAGCGGGAGACCGGCATGAGCAGTTCTTC.

The chain uses TRBV11-2 and TRBJ2-7, with 10 bases fitting TRBD1. With V trimmed by 1 base and J by 4 bases, 4 bases remained unmatched. CDR3 length: 15 residues. Germline V lookup: CDR1 SGHAT, CDR2 FQNNGV. The CDR3 loop reads CASSLGQGALYEQYF. The CDR3 DNA sequence: TGTGCCAGCAGCTTAGGACAGGGGGCATTGTACGAGCAGTACTTC. Together with reference TRBV11-2 and TRBJ2-7, the CDR3 gives the full variable domain: EAGVAQSPRYKIIEKRQSVAFWCNPISGHATLYWYQQILGQGPKLLIQFQNNGVVDDSQLPKDRFSAERLKGVDSTLKIQPAKLEDSAVYLCASSLGQGALYEQYFGPGTRLTVT.

The V gene is TRBV7-2, the J gene TRBJ2-1; TRBD1 is a possible D gene (5 bases). This CDR3 is built from 15 residues. The V end lost 1 base, the J end lost 2 bases, and 9 bases lay between the germline ends. From germline, CDR1 is SGHTA and CDR2 FQGNSA. The CDR3 protein is CASSLGGDPYNEQFF. In DNA, the CDR3 is TGTGCCAGCAGCTTAGGGGGCGACCCCTACAATGAGCAGTTCTTC.

This clone appeared once. J is TRBJ1-6 and V is TRBV6-5, with D possibly matching TRBD1 (5 bases). V dropped 6 bases and J dropped 7 bases, with 13 bases sitting between them. This CDR3 has 14 amino acids. The germline gives CDR1 MNHEY, CDR2 SVGAGI. The CDR3 loop reads CASSPTGGNSPLHF. The CDR3 nucleotides read TGTGCCAGCAGCCCGACCGGGGGAAATTCACCCCTCCACTTT.

CDR3 nucleotide sequence: TGCGCCAGCAGCAGGGGCGTTGGGGACATGAATGAGCAGTTCTTC. Its translation is CASSRGVGDMNEQFF. This sequence joins TRBV5-1 and TRBJ2-1, with a weak D call TRBD1 (6 bases). V lost 4 bases and J lost 7, with 18 bases in between. In germline, CDR1 is SGHRS, CDR2 YFSETQ. The CDR3 sequence is 15 residues long.

The CDR3, as DNA: TGTGCCAGCAGACCAACTACCTCGCACGAGCAGTACTTC. This codes for CASRPTTSHEQYF. The chain recombines TRBV7-9 with TRBJ2-7; D not certain. Germline values: CDR1 SEHNR, CDR2 FQNEAQ (reference sequence). The CDR3 runs 13 residues. V gave up 6 bases and J gave up 5 bases, with 14 bases separating them.

The gene calls are TRBV4-1 and TRBJ1-1; D not certain. Germline CDR1 is MGHRA and CDR2 is YSYEKL. CDR3 length: 17 amino acids. The V end lost 3 bases, the J end lost 1 base, and 18 bases lay between the germline ends. CDR3 DNA: TGCGCCAGCAGCCACCCCGTTAATACGGTTGAGAACACTGAAGCTTTCTTT. Amino acid sequence: CASSHPVNTVENTEAFF.

This rearrangement joins TRBV4-1 to TRBJ1-1; 9 bases agree with TRBD1. This CDR3 spans 15 amino acids. CDR1 and CDR2 from the germline V gene are MGHRA and YSYEKL. J was trimmed by 5 bases and V by 2 bases; bases with no gene match: 6. CDR3 in amino acids: CASSQPGQGITEAFF. DNA for the CDR3: TGCGCCAGCAGCCAACCGGGACAGGGTATTACTGAAGCTTTCTTT.

The J gene is TRBJ2-3, the V gene TRBV6-6; D possibly corresponds to TRBD2 (6 bases). Trimming left V 9 bases short and J 4 bases short, with 17 bases between. Germline assignment: CDR1 MNHNY and CDR2 SVGAGI (reference sequence). The CDR3 runs to 14 residues. CDR3 in amino acids: CASFRGGVADTQYF. CDR3 nucleotide sequence: TGTGCCAGTTTTCGGGGCGGGGTGGCAGATACGCAGTATTTT.

The CDR3 nucleotides read TGTGCCATCAGTGACGCGGGATGGAGTTCACCCCTCCACTTT. It codes for CAISDAGWSSPLHF. The chain combines TRBV10-3 with TRBJ1-6; no reliable D call. V lost 3 bases to trimming and J lost 9 bases, with 12 bases between them. CDR3 length equals 14 residues. CDR1 ENHRY and CDR2 SYGVKD come from the germline V gene.

This clone appeared a single time. The V gene is TRBV19, the J gene TRBJ2-2, with 14 bases identical to TRBD2. Germline assignment: CDR1 LNHDA and CDR2 SQIVND (reference sequence). V was pared by 8 bases and J by 6 bases, with 14 bases of the junction left unmatched. The CDR3 is 18 amino acids. The CDR3 DNA reads as TGTGCCAGTTTAGGGACTAGCGGGGGAGCCCACCCCGCCGGGGAGCTGTTTTTT. Protein sequence: CASLGTSGGAHPAGELFF.

This rearrangement joins TRBV2 to TRBJ2-3; TRBD2 matches at 7 bases. Germline CDR1 reads SNHLY; CDR2 reads FYNNEI. The J segment lost 12 bases and the V segment lost 6 bases, leaving 15 bases of the junction unmatched. The CDR3 has 14 amino acids. The CDR3 reads CASRASGTPDFQYF. For the CDR3, the DNA is TGTGCCAGCAGGGCAAGCGGGACTCCCGACTTCCAGTATTTT.